A single sample is the source of the 20 T cell receptor beta chains below, sequenced in a study of T cells in Graves' hyperthyroidism and ophthalmopathy. RNA transcripts gave rise to amplified TCR beta CDR3 regions. The HTBI primer set served for first-round RT-PCR of the TCR CDR3. TCRdb re-called the multiplex PCR reads with MiXCR, one entry per CDR3 protein. The table has roughly 93,000 distinct CDR3 sequences, approximately 39% seen once; the top ten hold roughly 10%. Sample: peripheral blood or thyroid tissue (not recorded which). The source is a woman in her 30s with Graves' hyperthyroidism.

The V and J genes are TRBV15 and TRBJ1-5; D remains unclear. Germline CDR1 is LNHNV and CDR2 is YYDKDF (reference sequence). Trimming took 1 base from V and 9 from J, leaving 16 bases between them. The CDR3 runs 15 residues. CDR3 loop: CATSRVGGGNRPQHF. The CDR3 DNA reads as TGTGCCACCAGCAGAGTCGGCGGCGGTAATAGGCCCCAGCATTTT.

This clonotype has a count of ten or more. The chain links TRBV12-3 or TRBV12-4 to TRBJ1-5; 7 nucleotides agree with TRBD1. The CDR3 length is 14 residues. Trimming at V came to 3 bases and at J to 5 bases, leaving 4 bases not matched to a gene. The CDR3 nucleotides read TGTGCCAGCAGTTTGGGGGGGACAGATCAGCCCCAGCATTTT. It translates to CASSLGGTDQPQHF.

This clonotype was recorded many times. The chain links TRBV6-5 to TRBJ1-2; the D gene is possibly TRBD1 (6 bases). This CDR3 is built from 13 residues. Trimming took 4 bases from V and 7 from J, leaving 13 bases between them. The germline CDR1 and CDR2 sequences are MNHEY and SVGAGI. The CDR3 spells CASSLTTGGGYTF. The CDR3 nucleotides are TGTGCCAGCAGTTTGACGACAGGAGGTGGCTACACCTTC.

This clonotype was recorded once. A much larger clone is a single base away; this may be a read error. The chain uses TRBV3-1 and TRBJ2-3; D may match TRBD1 or TRBD2 (6 bases each). This CDR3 spans 14 amino acids. Germline assignment: CDR1 LGHDT and CDR2 YNNKEL (reference sequence). CDR3 protein: CASSQGASADTRYF. The CDR3 DNA follows: TGTGCCAGCAGCCAGGGGGCTAGCGCAGATACGCGGTATTTT.

In the case of this clonotype: This may be a read error: a much more frequent sequence differs by one nucleotide. This chain connects TRBV27 to TRBJ2-7; D gene uncertain. The CDR3 is made up of 14 amino acids. Germline V gene sequence: CDR1 MNHEY, CDR2 SMNVEV (reference sequence). The CDR3 protein is CAAAAQPGRFEQCF. The CDR3 coding sequence is TGTGCCGCCGCGGCGCAGCCGGGTCGATTCGAGCAGTGCTTC.

At least ten counts were recorded for this clonotype. This chain's CDR3 is CASTSGFNTEAFF. The CDR3, as DNA: TGTGCCAGTACCTCAGGGTTTAACACTGAAGCTTTCTTT. This rearrangement joins TRBV19 to TRBJ1-1; perhaps TRBD1 as D (5 bases). CDR3 length equals 13 residues. Germline-derived CDR1 and CDR2 are LNHDA and SQIVND (reference sequence). Trimming left V 7 bases short and J 2 bases short, with 11 bases between.

In regard to this clonotype: A read error may produce the germline difference seen at one junction end. The chain uses TRBV6-6 and TRBJ1-4, with a weak D call TRBD1 (5 bases). Germline loops: CDR1 MNHNY, CDR2 SVGAGI (reference sequence). The CDR3 extends over 12 amino acids. In nucleotides, the CDR3 is TGTGCCAGCAGGGGGGACTGGGAAAGACTGTTTTTT. As protein: CASRGDWERLFF.

This clonotype was counted many times. The V gene is TRBV7-9, the J gene TRBJ2-2, with D maybe TRBD1 (5 bases). CDR3 length: 17 amino acids. Germline values: CDR1 SEHNR, CDR2 FQNEAQ (reference sequence). V gave up 3 bases and J gave up 1 base, with 15 bases separating them. CDR3 protein: CASSFPRHRRNTGELFF. The CDR3 DNA reads as TGTGCCAGCAGCTTCCCTAGACACAGGCGGAACACCGGGGAGCTGTTTTTT.

This chain connects TRBV4-2 to TRBJ2-7; 10 positions agree with TRBD2. V shed 0 bases and J 5 bases; nucleotides not matched to a gene: 4. CDR1 LGHNA and CDR2 YNFKEQ come from the germline V gene. The CDR3 consists of 15 residues. The CDR3 protein is CASSQEPSGSNEQYF. Here the CDR3 DNA reads TGTGCCAGCAGCCAAGAGCCTAGCGGGAGCAACGAGCAGTACTTC.

This clonotype was counted many times. The chain employs TRBV2 and TRBJ1-6; 7 nucleotides line up with TRBD1. The CDR3 length is 14 residues. Trimming took 7 bases from V and 7 from J; bases not matched to a gene: 7. Germline V lookup: CDR1 SNHLY, CDR2 FYNNEI. CDR3 DNA: TGTGCCAGCACCGAGGGGGACAGAAATTCACCCCTCCACTTT. It yields the protein CASTEGDRNSPLHF.

V and J are TRBV25-1 and TRBJ1-1; the D is unclear. Looked up from germline, CDR1 is MGHDK and CDR2 is SYGVNS. The CDR3 totals 13 residues. V shed 4 bases and J shed 6 bases, with 12 bases lying between them. As DNA, the CDR3 is TGTGCCAGCAGTGTTGGCAGACGGTCTGAAGCTTTCTTT. It yields the protein CASSVGRRSEAFF.

This clonotype came up many times. V and J are TRBV28 and TRBJ1-1; D is unclear. Deletions cut 5 bases from V and 9 bases from J, with 10 bases between. Germline V gene sequence: CDR1 MDHEN, CDR2 SYDVKM. The CDR3 loop spans 11 amino acids. This CDR3 is CASSASFKAFF. In DNA form, the CDR3 reads TGTGCCAGCAGTGCAAGTTTTAAAGCTTTCTTT.

This clonotype was recorded many times. CDR3 region: CASSTQGVDGDTQYF. The CDR3 DNA is TGCGCCAGCAGCACCCAGGGGGTCGATGGGGATACGCAGTATTTT. V usage is TRBV5-1 and J usage is TRBJ2-3; 7 nucleotides match TRBD1. This CDR3 is built from 15 residues. J was trimmed by 6 bases and V by 4 bases; bases with no gene match: 11. Germline V gene sequence: CDR1 SGHRS, CDR2 YFSETQ.

This clonotype has a count of ten or more. V is TRBV20-1 and J is TRBJ2-6; D ambiguous. Germline V lookup: CDR1 DFQATT, CDR2 SNEGSKA (reference sequence). V was pared by 0 bases and J by 3 bases, with 6 bases between. The CDR3 length is 14 residues. The CDR3 is CSARDIDGANVLTF. In nucleotides, the CDR3 is TGCAGTGCTAGAGACATCGATGGGGCCAACGTCCTGACTTTC.

The V gene is TRBV9, the J gene TRBJ2-7; 8 bases fit TRBD2. CDR3 length equals 13 residues. Germline loops: CDR1 SGDLS, CDR2 YYNGEE. With 3 bases clipped from V and 4 bases from J, the junction kept 3 bases outside the gene matches. This CDR3 reads CASSAGLAYEQYF. The CDR3 region has the DNA TGTGCCAGCAGCGCCGGACTAGCATACGAGCAGTACTTC. The whole variable domain, remainder taken from reference TRBV9 and TRBJ2-7, is DSGVTQTPKHLITATGQRVTLRCSPRSGDLSVYWYQQSLDQGLQFLIQYYNGEERAKGNILERFSAQQFPDLHSELNLSSLELGDSALYFCASSAGLAYEQYFGPGTRLTVT.

Regarding this clonotype: Sequence at one end of the junction differs from germline and may be a read error. The V gene is TRBV20-1, the J gene TRBJ2-6; 7 bases line up with TRBD1. Germline V gene data show CDR1 as DFQATT and CDR2 as SNEGSKA (reference sequence). The CDR3 contains 15 residues. DNA for the CDR3: TGCAGTCCCTCGGGACAGCTCAGACTCATGAACACTGAAGCTTTC. Translating gives CSPSGQLRLMNTEAF.

The chain joins TRBV10-3 to TRBJ2-5; TRBD2 agrees at 11 bases. The CDR3 sequence is 15 residues long. Germline CDR1 reads ENHRY; CDR2 reads SYGVKD. The J segment lost 3 bases and the V segment lost 5 bases, leaving 5 bases of the junction unmatched. For the CDR3, the DNA is TGTGCCATCAGTCAGACTAGCGGGACAGAAGAGACCCAGTACTTC. This translates into CAISQTSGTEETQYF.

This clonotype was seen a few times. The rearrangement links TRBV28 to TRBJ2-7; maybe TRBD1 (6 bases). The CDR3 has 16 amino acids. Per germline, CDR1 MDHEN and CDR2 SYDVKM. Trimming left V 4 bases short and J 1 base short, with 17 bases between. CDR3 sequence: CASSSIIRTASYEQYF. The CDR3 DNA follows: TGTGCCAGCAGTTCAATAATAAGGACAGCTTCCTACGAGCAGTACTTC.

The V call is TRBV29-1, the J call TRBJ2-2, with D unresolved. CDR1 is SQVTM and CDR2 is ANQGSEA in the germline V gene. CDR3 length: 13 residues. The V end was cut by 7 bases, the J end by 0 bases, with 9 bases between. The CDR3 here is CSAPDSNTGELFF. The DNA of the CDR3 is TGCAGCGCCCCTGACTCGAACACCGGGGAGCTGTTTTTT.

In regard to this clonotype: Its ends do not fully match the called genes, so a read error is possible. V is TRBV6-5 and J is TRBJ1-2; D perhaps matches TRBD1 (5 bases). Germline V gene data show CDR1 as MNHEY and CDR2 as SVGAGI. The CDR3 extends over 15 amino acids. CDR3 amino acids: CASSYIKGLTYSYTF. In DNA, the CDR3 is TGTGCCAGCAGTTATATCAAGGGACTCACCTATAGCTACACCTTC.